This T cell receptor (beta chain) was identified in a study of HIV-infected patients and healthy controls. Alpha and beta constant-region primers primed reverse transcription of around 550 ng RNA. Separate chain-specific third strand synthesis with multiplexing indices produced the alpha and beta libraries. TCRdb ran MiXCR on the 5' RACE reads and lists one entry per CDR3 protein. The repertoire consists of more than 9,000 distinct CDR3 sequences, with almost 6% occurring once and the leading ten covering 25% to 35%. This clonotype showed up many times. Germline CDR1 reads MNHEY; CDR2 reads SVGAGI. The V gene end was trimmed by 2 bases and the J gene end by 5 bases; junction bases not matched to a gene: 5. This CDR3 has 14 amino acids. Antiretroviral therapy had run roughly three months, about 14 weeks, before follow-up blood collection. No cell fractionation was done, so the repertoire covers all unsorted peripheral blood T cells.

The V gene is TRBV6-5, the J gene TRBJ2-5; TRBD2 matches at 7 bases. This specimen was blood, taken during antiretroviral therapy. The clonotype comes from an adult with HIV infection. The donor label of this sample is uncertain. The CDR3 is CASSYRREIETQYF. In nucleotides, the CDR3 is TGTGCCAGCAGTTACCGGCGGGAGATTGAGACCCAGTACTTC.